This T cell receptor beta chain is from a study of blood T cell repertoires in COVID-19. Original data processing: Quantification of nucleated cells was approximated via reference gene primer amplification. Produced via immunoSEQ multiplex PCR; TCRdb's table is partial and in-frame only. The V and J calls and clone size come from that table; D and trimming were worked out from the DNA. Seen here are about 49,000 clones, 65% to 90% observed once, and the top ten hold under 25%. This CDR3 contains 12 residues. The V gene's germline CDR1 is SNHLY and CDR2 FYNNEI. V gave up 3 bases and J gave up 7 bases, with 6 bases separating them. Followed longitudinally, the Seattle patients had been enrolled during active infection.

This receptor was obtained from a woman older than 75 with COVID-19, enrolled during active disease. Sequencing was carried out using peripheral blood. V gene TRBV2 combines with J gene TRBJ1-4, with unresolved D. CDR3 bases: TGTGCCAGCAGTGATCTCCGTGAAAAACTGTTTTTT. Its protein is CASSDLREKLFF.